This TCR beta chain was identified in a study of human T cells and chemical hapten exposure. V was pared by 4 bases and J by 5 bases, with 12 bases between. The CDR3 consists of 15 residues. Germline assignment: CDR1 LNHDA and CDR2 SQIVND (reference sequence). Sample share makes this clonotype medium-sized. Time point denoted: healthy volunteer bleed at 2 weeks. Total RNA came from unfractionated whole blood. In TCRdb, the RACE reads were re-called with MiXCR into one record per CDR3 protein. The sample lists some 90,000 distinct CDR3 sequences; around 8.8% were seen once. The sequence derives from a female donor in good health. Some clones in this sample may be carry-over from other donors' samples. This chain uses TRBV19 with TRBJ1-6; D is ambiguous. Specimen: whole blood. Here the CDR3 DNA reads TGTGCCAGTAGTAATCTGGCAGAAGATAATTCACCCCTCCACTTT. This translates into CASSNLAEDNSPLHF.